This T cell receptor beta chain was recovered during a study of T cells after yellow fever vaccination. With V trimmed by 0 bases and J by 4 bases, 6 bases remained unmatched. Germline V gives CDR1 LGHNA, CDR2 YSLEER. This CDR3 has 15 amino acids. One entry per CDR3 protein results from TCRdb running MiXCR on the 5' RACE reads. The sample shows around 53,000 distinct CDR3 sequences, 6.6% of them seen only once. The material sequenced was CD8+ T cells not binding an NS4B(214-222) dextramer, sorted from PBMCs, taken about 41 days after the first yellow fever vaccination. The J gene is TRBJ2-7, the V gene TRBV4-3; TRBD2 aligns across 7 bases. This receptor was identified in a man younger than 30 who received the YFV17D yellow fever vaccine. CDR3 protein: CASSQDLNGGYEQYV. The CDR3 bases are TGCGCCAGCAGCCAAGATCTTAACGGGGGGTACGAGCAGTACGTC.